Below, one TCR beta chain is given with its context. This sample stems from a study of OX40 agonist ivuxolimab in advanced cancers. Study-level background: Enrollees could have had prior anti-PD-1, anti-PD-L1 or anti-CTLA-4 therapy, which about 40% had received.

Assay: immunoSEQ multiplex PCR; the TCRdb copy retains only in-frame clones and omits some. The table has tens of thousands of clones, 92% seen once. With V trimmed by 6 bases and J by 9 bases, 11 bases remained unmatched. Per germline, CDR1 SGHAT and CDR2 FQNNGV. The CDR3 is 16 amino acids. Prior autoimmune disease or systemic immunosuppression barred patients. V usage is TRBV11-2 and J usage is TRBJ2-1, with 13 bases fitting TRBD2. The specimen was CD4+ or CD8+ T cells sorted from blood, collected in a trial of the OX40 agonist ivuxolimab. This receptor was obtained from an adult with an advanced solid tumor such as melanoma, head and neck, liver or kidney cancer. The CDR3 sequence: CASRPLAGGPTGEQFF. As DNA, the CDR3 is TGTGCCAGCAGACCACTAGCGGGGGGGCCGACCGGTGAGCAGTTCTTC.